This TCR beta chain was sequenced during a study of blood T cell repertoires in COVID-19. The overall study: Researchers got acute and convalescent COVID-19 samples from the United States, Italy and Spain.

Germline-derived CDR1 and CDR2 are SEHNR and FQNEAQ (reference sequence). After removal of 4 bases from V and 5 bases from J, the junction contained 10 bases not matched to a gene. CDR3 size: 15 residues. Sequencing was performed with immunoSEQ multiplex PCR; in TCRdb, only in-frame clones are kept and a portion is missing. The sample consists of approximately 280,000 clones, 84% of them appearing once. The V and J genes are TRBV7-9 and TRBJ1-2, with 7 bases aligning to TRBD1. This receptor was obtained from a human donor with COVID-19, enrolled during active disease. The donor label of this sample is uncertain. The sequenced sample consisted of peripheral blood. DNA for the CDR3: TGTGCCAGCAGCTCCCTCCGGGACAGCTTTTATGGCTACACCTTC. Protein product: CASSSLRDSFYGYTF.